The 10 T cell receptor beta chains reported below all come from one sample, sequenced in a study of shared clonotypes between healthy human individuals. Measured with immunoSEQ multiplex PCR; TCRdb has only the in-frame clones, and not every one. The table lists approximately 1,500,000 clones, nearly 99% of them singletons, with about 0.4% in the top ten. Sequencing was done on a sample of naive CD4+ T cells sorted from blood. As for subset: CD45RA+ positively selected. These receptors were collected from a man aged 25-45 years in good health.

V usage is TRBV6-4 and J usage is TRBJ1-1, with a weak D call TRBD1 (5 bases). CDR1 is MRHNA, CDR2 SNTAGT, per germline. The V end lost 3 bases, the J end lost 6 bases, and 17 bases lay between the germline ends. The CDR3 covers 15 residues. The CDR3 region has the DNA TGTGCCAGCAGTGAATTCCCGGGGGGAGTCTCTGAAGCTTTCTTT. Translating it yields CASSEFPGGVSEAFF.

The V gene is TRBV20-1, the J gene TRBJ2-5; D uncertain. CDR1 and CDR2 (germline): DFQATT, SNEGSKA (reference sequence). Trimming took 3 bases from V and 3 from J, leaving 5 bases between them. CDR3 length: 11 residues. The CDR3 loop is CSASTEETQYF. The CDR3 coding sequence is TGCAGTGCTAGCACGGAAGAGACCCAGTACTTC.

In the case of this clone: This same CDR3 is encoded by further DNA sequences in the sample. V and J are TRBV7-9 and TRBJ1-1; no reliable D call. The CDR3 is made up of 11 amino acids. CDR1 is SEHNR and CDR2 is FQNEAQ in the germline V gene (reference sequence). The germline V and J ends were trimmed by 2 bases and 5 bases, with 3 bases remaining between them. CDR3 protein: CASSLKTEAFF. The CDR3 DNA reads as TGTGCCAGCAGCTTAAAGACTGAAGCTTTCTTT.

The rearrangement links TRBV7-9 to TRBJ1-1, with D unclear. The germline V and J ends were trimmed by 0 bases and 1 base, with 9 bases remaining between them. Germline-derived CDR1 and CDR2 are SEHNR and FQNEAQ (reference sequence). This CDR3 has 15 residues. The CDR3 nucleotides read TGTGCCAGCAGCTTAGCATTGTTACAGAACACTGAAGCTTTCTTT. Translating gives CASSLALLQNTEAFF.

This clone has only one observation. The CDR3 is CASSQTNPSYNEQFF. The DNA for the CDR3 is TGCGCCAGCAGCCAGACTAATCCCTCCTACAATGAGCAGTTCTTC. The chain employs TRBV5-1 and TRBJ2-1; TRBD2 might be the D (5 bases). There are 15 residues in the CDR3. V was trimmed by 4 bases and J by 0 bases, leaving 11 bases between them. The V gene's germline CDR1 is SGHRS and CDR2 YFSETQ.

The CDR3 coding sequence is TGTGCCAGCAGCTTCGAGACAGGGATCTACGAGCAGTACTTC. Its protein product is CASSFETGIYEQYF. The chain joins TRBV7-9 to TRBJ2-7, with 7 bases identical to TRBD1. Germline V gives CDR1 SEHNR, CDR2 FQNEAQ (reference sequence). This CDR3 is 14 amino acids long. Trimming took 3 bases from V and 3 from J; bases not matched to a gene: 5.

V usage is TRBV20-1 and J usage is TRBJ1-1; possible D gene TRBD1, 5 bases. This CDR3 has 11 residues. Germline-derived CDR1 and CDR2 are DFQATT and SNEGSKA (reference sequence). V gave up 6 bases and J gave up 8 bases, with 13 bases separating them. The CDR3 DNA follows: TGCAGTGCAACAGGCCTAGAAGAAGCTTTCTTT. This encodes CSATGLEEAFF.

This clone was observed once. This chain joins TRBV30 and TRBJ1-5, with D maybe TRBD1 (6 bases). Trimming removed 3 bases at V and 0 bases at J, with 12 bases between. The germline CDR1 and CDR2 sequences are GTSNPN and SVGIG (reference sequence). The length of the CDR3 is 15 residues. The CDR3 loop is CAWSAQGYSNQPQHF. The DNA for the CDR3 is TGTGCCTGGAGCGCTCAGGGGTATAGCAATCAGCCCCAGCATTTT.

Comment on this clone: The sample contains more than one DNA sequence encoding this CDR3. This chain joins TRBV5-4 and TRBJ2-7; 10 nucleotides align to TRBD2. CDR3 size: 14 residues. J was trimmed by 4 bases and V by 2 bases; bases with no gene match: 3. Per the germline V gene, CDR1 is SGHNT and CDR2 is YYREEE (reference sequence). CDR3 residues: CASSLAGGPYEQYF. The CDR3, as DNA: TGTGCCAGCAGCTTAGCGGGAGGGCCTTACGAGCAGTACTTC.

V usage is TRBV13 and J usage is TRBJ2-3; tentative D call: TRBD1 (5 bases). Trimming cost V 1 base and J 0 bases, with 14 bases left between them. CDR1 is PRHDT and CDR2 is FYEKMQ in the germline V gene (reference sequence). The CDR3 is 17 amino acids. The CDR3 region has the DNA TGTGCCAGCAGCTTAGCCTACAGGAGAGTAAGCACAGATACGCAGTATTTT. It codes for CASSLAYRRVSTDTQYF.